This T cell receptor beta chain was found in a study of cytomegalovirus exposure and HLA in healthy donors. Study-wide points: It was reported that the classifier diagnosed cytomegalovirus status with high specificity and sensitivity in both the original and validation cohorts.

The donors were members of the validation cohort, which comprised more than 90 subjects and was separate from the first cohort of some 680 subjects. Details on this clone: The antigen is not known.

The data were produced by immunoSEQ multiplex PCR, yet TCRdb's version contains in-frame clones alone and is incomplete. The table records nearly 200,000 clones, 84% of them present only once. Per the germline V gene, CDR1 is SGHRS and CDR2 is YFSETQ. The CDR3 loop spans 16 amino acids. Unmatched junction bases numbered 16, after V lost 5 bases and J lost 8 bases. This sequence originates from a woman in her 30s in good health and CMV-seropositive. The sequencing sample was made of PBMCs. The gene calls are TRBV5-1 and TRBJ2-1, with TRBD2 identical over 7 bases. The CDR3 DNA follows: TGCGCCAGCAGAAGGTCCCGGACTAGAGCATCCGATGAGCAGTTCTTC. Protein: CASRRSRTRASDEQFF. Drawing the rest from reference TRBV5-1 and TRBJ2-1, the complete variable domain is KAGVTQTPRYLIKTRGQQVTLSCSPISGHRSVSWYQQTPGQGLQFLFEYFSETQRNKGNFPGRFSGRQFSNSRSEMNVSTLELGDSALYLCASRRSRTRASDEQFFGPGTRLTVL.